Shown below are 28 T cell receptor beta chains from a single sample sequenced in a study of shared clonotypes between healthy human individuals. Sequenced by immunoSEQ multiplex PCR; TCRdb stores in-frame clones only, minus some. The sample shows over 300,000 clones, over 75% of them seen only once. Input material: memory CD8+ T cells sorted from blood. Subset specified: CD45RO+ cells pooled with CCR7-negative TemRA cells. The receptors shown here come from a man in his late teens or twenties in good health.

This clone appeared once. CDR3 nucleotide sequence: TGTGCCATCAGTGACAGGGGGGCGGACGAGCAGTACTTC. It translates to CAISDRGADEQYF. This chain connects TRBV10-3 to TRBJ2-7; D possibly corresponds to TRBD1 (7 bases). Per germline, CDR1 ENHRY and CDR2 SYGVKD. The CDR3 contains 13 residues. Trimming took off 3 bases at V and 5 bases at J, with 11 bases between the two ends.

The chain joins TRBV4-3 to TRBJ1-4, with D tentatively TRBD1 (5 bases). This CDR3 contains 12 residues. The germline V and J ends were trimmed by 5 bases and 8 bases, with 9 bases remaining between them. Germline CDR1 and CDR2: LGHNA and YSLEER. CDR3 residues: CASSSGTEKLFF. DNA for the CDR3: TGCGCCAGCAGCTCCGGGACCGAAAAACTGTTTTTT.

This clone was recorded once. The chain joins TRBV5-5 to TRBJ1-4; D unclear. The V gene lost 1 base and the J gene lost 8 bases, with 12 bases spanning the gap. CDR1 SGHKS and CDR2 YYEKEE come from the germline V gene (reference sequence). The CDR3 totals 14 residues. The CDR3 DNA reads as TGTGCCAGCAGCTTGTTGGCGGGGAGCGAAAAACTGTTTTTT. Translation gives CASSLLAGSEKLFF.

The J gene is TRBJ1-1, the V gene TRBV10-2, with D unresolved. This CDR3 has 14 residues. Trimming removed 6 bases from V and 0 bases from J, with 11 bases in between. In germline, CDR1 is WSHSY, CDR2 SAAADI. The CDR3 spells CASRALTLNTEAFF. CDR3 sequence (DNA): TGCGCCAGCAGAGCCCTGACCTTGAACACTGAAGCTTTCTTT.

This clone showed up just once. This chain uses TRBV5-6 with TRBJ1-2; D may be TRBD1 (6 bases). This CDR3 spans 17 amino acids. CDR1 and CDR2 (germline): SGHDT, YYEEEE. The V gene lost 0 bases and the J gene lost 3 bases, with 18 bases spanning the gap. The CDR3 region is CASSLGPGGLGDYGYTF. CDR3 DNA: TGTGCCAGCAGCTTGGGACCTGGGGGGCTAGGCGACTATGGCTACACCTTC.

The chain uses TRBV5-6 and TRBJ1-2; D gene ambiguous. Germline CDR1 reads SGHDT; CDR2 reads YYEEEE. The CDR3 contains 12 residues. V was clipped by 3 bases and J by 4 bases, with 7 bases between them. CDR3 bases: TGTGCCAGCAGCTCCCTGTCCTATGGCTACACCTTC. It translates to CASSSLSYGYTF.

The chain uses TRBV4-1 and TRBJ2-7; possible D gene TRBD1, 6 bases. The germline V gene encodes CDR1 MGHRA and CDR2 YSYEKL. The ends were cut back, 5 bases at V and 0 bases at J, with 11 bases in the middle. This CDR3 region has 14 residues. CDR3 region: CASSLSGVSYEQYF. DNA for the CDR3: TGCGCCAGCAGCTTATCAGGGGTCTCCTACGAGCAGTACTTC.

The chain recombines TRBV7-9 with TRBJ1-2; D might be TRBD1 (5 bases). V lost 5 bases and J lost 8, with 18 bases in between. The CDR3 runs to 14 residues. Germline assignment: CDR1 SEHNR and CDR2 FQNEAQ (reference sequence). CDR3 protein: CASSPEGGTSGYTF. CDR3 nucleotide sequence: TGTGCCAGCAGCCCAGAGGGTGGGACCAGCGGCTACACCTTC.

Comments on this clone: The same CDR3 arises from other DNA sequences in this sample as well. The chain is built from TRBV7-9 and TRBJ2-3, with unresolved D. This CDR3 is 12 amino acids long. Germline V gene data show CDR1 as SEHNR and CDR2 as FQNEAQ (reference sequence). Trimming took off 3 bases at V and 3 bases at J, with 4 bases between the two ends. The CDR3 nucleotides are TGTGCCAGCAGCTTTGGTACAGATACGCAGTATTTT. The encoded protein is CASSFGTDTQYF.

This clone was seen only once. This CDR3 reads CASSLPSTGGSYEQYF. The CDR3 DNA reads as TGTGCCAGCAGTTTACCATCGACAGGGGGCTCCTACGAGCAGTACTTC. This chain links TRBV28 with TRBJ2-7; the match to TRBD1 covers 9 bases. The CDR3 is 16 amino acids. V was pared by 2 bases and J by 0 bases, with 5 bases of the junction left unmatched. Germline values: CDR1 MDHEN, CDR2 SYDVKM.

This clone is a singleton in its sample. The chain has TRBV27 and TRBJ1-6; 9 bases match TRBD1. After removal of 5 bases from V and 2 bases from J, the junction contained 7 bases not matched to a gene. CDR1 and CDR2 from the germline V gene are MNHEY and SMNVEV (reference sequence). The CDR3 runs to 17 residues. This chain's CDR3 is CASSTTGGWAYNSPLHF. Here the CDR3 DNA reads TGTGCCAGCAGTACAACAGGGGGCTGGGCCTATAATTCACCCCTCCACTTT.

This sequence joins TRBV7-2 and TRBJ1-5; 7 bases map to TRBD1. V trimming: 4 bases; J trimming: 7 bases; junction bases outside the gene matches: 16. CDR3 size: 17 residues. The germline gives CDR1 SGHTA, CDR2 FQGNSA. CDR3 nucleotides: TGTGCCAGCAGCTCCCATAAGGGAGGAGGGGGCGCCCAGCCCCAGCATTTT. Protein: CASSSHKGGGGAQPQHF.

V usage is TRBV29-1 and J usage is TRBJ2-7; perhaps D is TRBD1 or TRBD2 (5 bases each). V was clipped by 5 bases and J by 3 bases, with 17 bases between them. CDR1 SQVTM and CDR2 ANQGSEA come from the germline V gene. CDR3 length: 14 amino acids. The CDR3 sequence: CSVILPEGHYEQYF. In nucleotides, the CDR3 is TGCAGCGTTATCCTCCCCGAGGGGCACTACGAGCAGTACTTC.

The chain is built from TRBV7-9 and TRBJ2-7, with a weak D call TRBD2 (6 bases). The germline V gene has CDR1 SEHNR and CDR2 FQNEAQ (reference sequence). The CDR3 spans 13 residues. Trimming stripped 7 bases from V and 3 bases from J, with 13 bases between. The CDR3 spells CASTGDLGYEQYF. CDR3 in DNA: TGTGCCAGCACCGGGGACTTAGGCTACGAGCAGTACTTC.

V is TRBV7-9 and J is TRBJ1-6, with 8 bases matching TRBD1. Germline trimming cut 5 bases from V and 0 bases from J; bases unmatched to any gene: 9. In germline, CDR1 is SEHNR, CDR2 FQNEAQ (reference sequence). The CDR3 is made up of 18 amino acids. This CDR3 reads CASSPRQGMSSYNSPLHF. The CDR3 DNA sequence: TGTGCCAGCAGCCCTAGACAGGGGATGTCCTCCTATAATTCACCCCTCCACTTT.

V and J are TRBV19 and TRBJ2-1, with D perhaps TRBD1 (6 bases). Germline V CDR1 and CDR2: LNHDA, SQIVND (reference sequence). The CDR3 spans 15 residues. Trimming shortened V by 3 bases and J by 0 bases, and 9 bases separated the two germline ends. In DNA form, the CDR3 reads TGTGCCAGTAGTATTGACAGGAGCTCCTACAATGAGCAGTTCTTC. Its protein product is CASSIDRSSYNEQFF. Variable domain in full (rest from reference TRBV19 and TRBJ2-1): DGGITQSPKYLFRKEGQNVTLSCEQNLNHDAMYWYRQDPGQGLRLIYYSQIVNDFQKGDIAEGYSVSREKKESFPLTVTSAQKNPTAFYLCASSIDRSSYNEQFFGPGTRLTVL.

The chain combines TRBV5-6 with TRBJ1-1, with D unresolved. Germline V gene sequence: CDR1 SGHDT, CDR2 YYEEEE. V was shortened by 0 bases and J by 1 base, with 10 bases between the two germline ends. The CDR3 is 15 residues long. CDR3 in DNA: TGTGCCAGCAGCTTGGTCCCTAAGGAGAACACTGAAGCTTTCTTT. Translation gives CASSLVPKENTEAFF.

The CDR3 DNA follows: TGCGCCAGCAGTCACCCCCCCCCAGGGGGCTGGGAGCAGTACTTC. Amino acids: CASSHPPPGGWEQYF. The chain carries TRBV10-1 and TRBJ2-7, with 8 bases aligning to TRBD1. CDR3 length equals 15 residues. Looked up from germline, CDR1 is WNHNN and CDR2 is SYGVQD (reference sequence). V lost 5 bases and J lost 7; bases outside the gene matches: 13.

J is TRBJ2-7 and V is TRBV29-1; D could derive from TRBD1 or TRBD2 (5 bases each). The V end was cut by 3 bases, the J end by 3 bases, with 15 bases between. The CDR3 has 14 amino acids. Per germline, CDR1 SQVTM and CDR2 ANQGSEA. CDR3 sequence reads: CSVDFGDGDYEQYF. The CDR3, as DNA: TGCAGCGTTGACTTTGGGGACGGAGACTACGAGCAGTACTTC.

The rearrangement joins TRBV2 to TRBJ2-7, with 16 bases matching TRBD2. CDR3 length: 18 residues. Germline trimming cut 7 bases from V and 5 bases from J; bases unmatched to any gene: 14. Germline lookup yields CDR1 SNHLY and CDR2 FYNNEI. The CDR3 loop is CASNTGTSGRAAVDEQYF. The CDR3 bases are TGTGCCAGCAATACCGGGACTAGCGGGAGGGCCGCAGTGGACGAGCAGTACTTC.

Comments on this clone: A read error may produce the germline difference seen at one junction end. The chain carries TRBV6-6 and TRBJ1-1; D is undetermined. The CDR3 has 13 amino acids. In germline, CDR1 is MNHNY, CDR2 SVGAGI (reference sequence). Written as DNA, the CDR3 is TGTGCCAGCAGTTACTCCGGACGGGCTGAGGCTTTCTTT. Translating it yields CASSYSGRAEAFF.

This chain links TRBV20-1 with TRBJ1-1, with D hard to call. CDR1 and CDR2 (germline): DFQATT, SNEGSKA (reference sequence). The CDR3 is 10 amino acids. The germline V and J ends were trimmed by 6 bases and 10 bases, with 12 bases remaining between them. The CDR3 nucleotides are TGCAGTGCCCCCGGAGGGAGAGCTTTCTTT. This sequence encodes CSAPGGRAFF.

The chain has TRBV7-9 and TRBJ2-7; possible D gene TRBD1, 6 bases. Germline assignment: CDR1 SEHNR and CDR2 FQNEAQ (reference sequence). This CDR3 region has 16 residues. The ends were cut back, 0 bases at V and 2 bases at J, with 14 bases in the middle. In DNA form, the CDR3 reads TGTGCCAGCAGCTTAGCGGTGACAGGACCGACCTACGAGCAGTACTTC. Protein product: CASSLAVTGPTYEQYF.

V gene TRBV10-2 combines with J gene TRBJ2-1; 9 bases are a match to TRBD2. J gave up 5 bases and V 6 bases, and 5 bases lay outside the gene matches. Germline V gives CDR1 WSHSY, CDR2 SAAADI. The CDR3 is 14 amino acids. CDR3 in amino acids: CASRALAGNNEQFF. The CDR3 nucleotides are TGCGCCAGCAGAGCACTAGCGGGTAACAATGAGCAGTTCTTC.

In this sample, this clone turned up a few times. The chain couples TRBV5-4 to TRBJ1-2; no reliable D call. Germline values: CDR1 SGHNT, CDR2 YYREEE (reference sequence). The CDR3 covers 16 residues. V was cut by 0 bases and J by 8 bases, with 20 bases left in between. The CDR3 loop is CASSLAAGSLMIGYTF. The CDR3 DNA reads TGTGCCAGCAGCTTGGCCGCGGGGTCCCTGATGATCGGCTACACCTTC.

The V call is TRBV7-6, the J call TRBJ1-1; TRBD1 might be the D (6 bases). Germline CDR1 SGHVS, CDR2 FNYEAQ. This CDR3 is built from 16 residues. Between the trimmed V and J ends, which lost 5 bases and 0 bases, there was a span of 16 bases. CDR3 protein: CASSPNFGTMNTEAFF. CDR3 DNA sequence: TGTGCCAGCAGCCCGAACTTTGGGACAATGAACACTGAAGCTTTCTTT.

The gene calls are TRBV2 and TRBJ2-7; D gene ambiguous. This CDR3 has 14 residues. V lost 4 bases, J lost 2 bases, and 12 bases lay in between. Germline CDR1 reads SNHLY; CDR2 reads FYNNEI. DNA for the CDR3: TGTGCCAGCAGTGCTATAGTGTCCCCCTACGAGCAGTACTTC. Its protein product is CASSAIVSPYEQYF.

The V and J genes are TRBV7-6 and TRBJ2-5; D may correspond to TRBD1 or TRBD2 (6 bases each). CDR3 length: 14 residues. Germline values: CDR1 SGHVS, CDR2 FNYEAQ. Trimming pared 5 bases from V and 4 bases from J, leaving 14 bases between. CDR3 bases: TGTGCCAGCAGCGCCTCCAGGGGAGGAGAGACCCAGTACTTC. The encoded protein is CASSASRGGETQYF.